Presented here are 27 T cell receptor beta chains from one specimen sequenced in a study of blood T cell repertoires in COVID-19. Profiled with immunoSEQ multiplex PCR; TCRdb holds only in-frame clones, not every one. The data show 200,000 to 250,000 clones, about 83% seen once. Source material: peripheral blood. The source of these receptors is a woman younger than 45 with COVID-19, enrolled during active disease.

The DNA of the CDR3 is TGTGCCAGCAGCGTACAGGGGAACACTGAAGCTTTCTTT. Protein product: CASSVQGNTEAFF. This sequence joins TRBV5-5 and TRBJ1-1; D possibly corresponds to TRBD1 (6 bases). Germline V gene lookup returns CDR1 SGHKS and CDR2 YYEKEE (reference sequence). This CDR3 region has 13 residues. Trimming removed 4 bases from V and 1 base from J, with 8 bases in between.

A single count supports this clone. V is TRBV6-1 and J is TRBJ1-5, with D possibly matching TRBD1 (5 bases). The germline V and J ends were trimmed by 2 bases and 5 bases, with 10 bases remaining between them. There are 14 residues in the CDR3. Germline V gene sequence: CDR1 MNHNS, CDR2 SASEGT. This CDR3 is CASSEQGGHQPQHF. For the CDR3, the DNA is TGTGCCAGCAGTGAACAGGGAGGCCATCAGCCCCAGCATTTT.

The chain is built from TRBV7-2 and TRBJ1-5, with D hard to call. Germline CDR1 is SGHTA and CDR2 is FQGNSA. V gave up 2 bases and J gave up 6 bases, with 11 bases separating them. The CDR3 has 14 residues. The CDR3 nucleotides read TGTGCCAGCAGCTTATCCCCCCCCGGTCAGCCCCAGCATTTT. This translates into CASSLSPPGQPQHF.

CDR3 amino acids: CASSPPRRGQGAEAFF. The CDR3 DNA is TGTGCCAGCAGTCCCCCACGCAGGGGACAGGGAGCTGAAGCTTTCTTT. The V call is TRBV28, the J call TRBJ1-1; 9 bases fit TRBD1. Germline CDR1 reads MDHEN; CDR2 reads SYDVKM. Trimming at V came to 5 bases and at J to 6 bases, leaving 13 bases not matched to a gene. The CDR3 is 16 amino acids. The full variable domain, with the rest looked up from reference TRBV28 and TRBJ1-1, is DVKVTQSSRYLVKRTGEKVFLECVQDMDHENMFWYRQDPGLGLRLIYFSYDVKMKEKGDIPEGYSVSREKKERFSLILESASTNQTSMYLCASSPPRRGQGAEAFFGQGTRLTVV.

This clone appeared once. The genes are TRBV5-1 and TRBJ1-1; D gene ambiguous. The CDR3 length is 15 residues. The germline V gene encodes CDR1 SGHRS and CDR2 YFSETQ. Trimming shortened V by 4 bases and J by 2 bases, and 15 bases separated the two germline ends. CDR3 in DNA: TGCGCCAGCAGCCCGCTGACATCTTCAAACACTGAAGCTTTCTTT. It yields the protein CASSPLTSSNTEAFF.

V gene TRBV6-5 combines with J gene TRBJ1-5; D might be TRBD1 (6 bases). Germline loops: CDR1 MNHEY, CDR2 SVGAGI. Trimming left V 7 bases short and J 2 bases short, with 12 bases between. This CDR3 contains 14 residues. The CDR3 sequence is CASKGGAGNQPQHF. CDR3 DNA: TGTGCCAGCAAGGGGGGGGCAGGCAATCAGCCCCAGCATTTT.

This clone was counted only a few times. This chain uses TRBV6-1 with TRBJ2-5, with TRBD2 matching 11 bases. Trimming removed 1 base from V and 9 bases from J; junction bases left unmatched: 4. The germline V gene encodes CDR1 MNHNS and CDR2 SASEGT. This CDR3 has 14 amino acids. The CDR3 region has the DNA TGTGCCAGCAGTGAAGATAGCGGGGGGGCGTCCCAGTACTTC. Encoded protein: CASSEDSGGASQYF.

Here the CDR3 reads CASEEGRYGYTF. In DNA, the CDR3 is TGTGCCAGCGAGGAGGGGCGTTATGGCTACACCTTC. The V gene is TRBV28, the J gene TRBJ1-2; tentatively, D is TRBD1 (5 bases). From germline, CDR1 is MDHEN and CDR2 SYDVKM. The CDR3 extends over 12 amino acids. V lost 8 bases and J 5 bases, leaving 12 bases between the germline ends.

This chain joins TRBV25-1 and TRBJ1-6, with D possibly TRBD1 on 6 matching bases. V gave up 7 bases and J gave up 8 bases, with 9 bases separating them. CDR1 MGHDK and CDR2 SYGVNS come from the germline V gene. The CDR3 runs to 12 residues. The CDR3 spells CASTTGYSPLHF. The CDR3 bases are TGTGCCAGCACTACAGGGTATTCACCCCTCCACTTT.

The chain joins TRBV23-1 to TRBJ2-2, with 12 bases that match TRBD2. TRBV23-1 is sorted into the ORF group, with uncertain function. The CDR3 extends over 19 amino acids. The ends lost 0 bases at V and 2 bases at J; junction bases unmatched: 7. The CDR3 here is CASSQSGLAGDHNTGELFF. For the CDR3, the DNA is TGCGCCAGCAGTCAATCGGGACTAGCGGGCGATCATAACACCGGGGAGCTGTTTTTT.

J is TRBJ2-4 and V is TRBV5-5; 8 bases are a match to TRBD1. This CDR3 comprises 16 residues. The junction had 10 bases not matched to a gene; V was cut back by 1 base and J by 7 bases. Germline V lookup: CDR1 SGHKS, CDR2 YYEKEE (reference sequence). The CDR3 is CASSLLQGAGWNIQYF. The DNA of the CDR3 is TGTGCCAGCAGCTTGCTTCAGGGGGCAGGATGGAACATTCAGTACTTC.

The V call is TRBV30, the J call TRBJ1-2; the match to TRBD1 covers 9 bases. J lost 8 bases, V lost 5 bases, and 12 bases had no gene match. This CDR3 has 14 residues. CDR1 GTSNPN and CDR2 SVGIG come from the germline V gene (reference sequence). As DNA, the CDR3 is TGTGCCTGGGCAGCTCAACAGGGGGCCGGGGGCTACACCTTC. Residues: CAWAAQQGAGGYTF.

V is TRBV3-1 (or the pseudogene TRBV3-2) and J is TRBJ1-2; TRBD1 agrees at 7 bases. V lost 4 bases and J lost 7; bases outside the gene matches: 9. Germline lookup yields CDR1 LGHDT and CDR2 YNNKEL (reference sequence). The CDR3 contains 14 residues. CDR3 protein: CASSPRGQRGGYTF. As DNA, the CDR3 is TGTGCCAGCAGCCCAAGGGGGCAGAGGGGTGGCTACACCTTC.

V gene TRBV7-3 combines with J gene TRBJ2-1; D is unclear. This CDR3 region has 12 residues. V lost 5 bases and J 7 bases, leaving 9 bases between the germline ends. The V gene's germline CDR1 is SGHTA and CDR2 FQGTGA. The DNA for the CDR3 is TGTGCCAGCAGCGGCGACTTTAATGAGCAGTTCTTC. Translated, it gives CASSGDFNEQFF.

The chain combines TRBV7-9 with TRBJ2-3; 15 bases fit TRBD2. Germline loops: CDR1 SEHNR, CDR2 FQNEAQ (reference sequence). Trimming took 4 bases from V and 6 from J; bases not matched to a gene: 14. CDR3 size: 19 residues. CDR3 sequence (DNA): TGTGCCAGCAGCTCAGCACGGACTAGCGGGGGGGACCAGTCGGATACGCAGTATTTT. As protein: CASSSARTSGGDQSDTQYF.

This chain connects TRBV4-1 to TRBJ2-2, with D maybe TRBD2 (6 bases). This CDR3 comprises 15 residues. V lost 3 bases, J lost 3 bases, and 11 bases lay in between. The germline V gene encodes CDR1 MGHRA and CDR2 YSYEKL. DNA for the CDR3: TGCGCCAGCAGCCAGGGGGACTTCTACACCGGGGAGCTGTTTTTT. It translates to CASSQGDFYTGELFF.

J is TRBJ2-3 and V is TRBV13; 12 nucleotides match TRBD2. The ends lost 3 bases at V and 2 bases at J; junction bases unmatched: 9. The germline V gene has CDR1 PRHDT and CDR2 FYEKMQ (reference sequence). The CDR3 totals 18 residues. The CDR3 protein is CASSFPSGGAEPTDTQYF. Written as DNA, the CDR3 is TGTGCCAGCAGCTTTCCTAGCGGGGGGGCCGAACCCACAGATACGCAGTATTTT.

The genes are TRBV9 and TRBJ1-1; D unresolved. Trimming took 3 bases from V and 2 from J, leaving 11 bases between them. CDR3 length: 14 residues. From germline, CDR1 is SGDLS and CDR2 YYNGEE. The CDR3 bases are TGTGCCAGCAGCGCCAGCGAGATTAACACTGAAGCTTTCTTT. Amino acid sequence: CASSASEINTEAFF.

This chain joins TRBV19 and TRBJ2-2; D is uncertain. V dropped 4 bases and J dropped 0 bases, with 12 bases sitting between them. The CDR3 covers 16 residues. Germline V gene sequence: CDR1 LNHDA, CDR2 SQIVND (reference sequence). The DNA of the CDR3 is TGTGCCAGTAGTAGCCTCGTCTATCCGAACACCGGGGAGCTGTTTTTT. It codes for CASSSLVYPNTGELFF.

This sequence joins TRBV5-4 and TRBJ2-7; 9 bases match TRBD2. Per germline, CDR1 SGHNT and CDR2 YYREEE (reference sequence). The CDR3 contains 14 residues. Losses at the gene ends were 2 bases for V and 3 bases for J; bases not matched to a gene: 3. This CDR3 reads CASSLGAGGYEQYF. The CDR3 coding sequence is TGTGCCAGCAGCTTAGGAGCGGGAGGCTACGAGCAGTACTTC.

The V call is TRBV5-1, the J call TRBJ2-5; TRBD2 is a possible D gene (5 bases). Germline-derived CDR1 and CDR2 are SGHRS and YFSETQ. V dropped 1 base and J dropped 4 bases, with 14 bases sitting between them. This CDR3 comprises 15 residues. CDR3 protein: CASSLSREKGETQYF. The CDR3, as DNA: TGCGCCAGCAGCTTGAGTCGGGAAAAGGGAGAGACCCAGTACTTC. Full variable domain (remainder filled in from reference TRBV5-1 and TRBJ2-5): KAGVTQTPRYLIKTRGQQVTLSCSPISGHRSVSWYQQTPGQGLQFLFEYFSETQRNKGNFPGRFSGRQFSNSRSEMNVSTLELGDSALYLCASSLSREKGETQYFGPGTRLLVL.

This chain connects TRBV5-6 to TRBJ2-5; the match to TRBD2 covers 13 bases. V lost 3 bases, J lost 3 bases, and 2 bases stayed unmatched. Germline V gene sequence: CDR1 SGHDT, CDR2 YYEEEE. This CDR3 is built from 15 residues. The CDR3 region has the DNA TGTGCCAGCAGCTCGACTAGCGGGGGGAAAGAGACCCAGTACTTC. Encoded protein: CASSSTSGGKETQYF.

V usage is TRBV28 and J usage is TRBJ1-5; D perhaps matches TRBD1 (5 bases). The ends were cut back, 7 bases at V and 3 bases at J, with 10 bases in the middle. Looked up from germline, CDR1 is MDHEN and CDR2 is SYDVKM. The CDR3 is made up of 13 amino acids. CDR3: CASTGQFNQPQHF. For the CDR3, the DNA is TGTGCCAGCACCGGACAATTCAATCAGCCCCAGCATTTT.

This clone was counted only a few times. V is TRBV29-1 and J is TRBJ2-5; TRBD1 aligns across 9 bases. V shed 7 bases, J shed 1 base, and the junction held 7 bases outside the gene matches. This CDR3 region has 14 residues. Per germline, CDR1 SQVTM and CDR2 ANQGSEA. CDR3 DNA: TGCAGCGGCGGACAGGGGTACGGCCAAGAGACCCAGTACTTC. It encodes CSGGQGYGQETQYF.

This chain connects TRBV6-5 to TRBJ2-3; the match to TRBD1 covers 11 bases. V gave up 7 bases and J gave up 3 bases; unmatched junction bases: 6. Looked up from germline, CDR1 is MNHEY and CDR2 is SVGAGI. The CDR3 extends over 15 amino acids. In nucleotides, the CDR3 is TGTGCCAGCACCGTGGACAGGGGGCGGACAGATACGCAGTATTTT. This translates into CASTVDRGRTDTQYF.

The chain links TRBV28 to TRBJ1-1; D is possibly TRBD1 (5 bases). V was pared by 5 bases and J by 1 base, with 11 bases between. The CDR3 loop spans 14 amino acids. The germline V gene has CDR1 MDHEN and CDR2 SYDVKM. CDR3 sequence reads: CASSRGGENTEAFF. Written as DNA, the CDR3 is TGTGCCAGCAGTCGGGGGGGAGAGAACACTGAAGCTTTCTTT.

The chain joins TRBV11-2 to TRBJ2-3; a weak D match, TRBD1 (5 bases). From germline, CDR1 is SGHAT and CDR2 FQNNGV. V lost 10 bases and J 6 bases, leaving 11 bases between the germline ends. CDR3 length equals 11 residues. The CDR3 coding sequence is TGTGCCATCAGAAGGGGCGATACGCAGTATTTT. It codes for CAIRRGDTQYF.